Shown below are 2 T cell receptor beta chains from a single sample sequenced in a study of PD-1 blockade in classical Hodgkin lymphoma. The repertoire was sequenced with immunoSEQ multiplex PCR; TCRdb's copy has only in-frame clones and lacks some. The sample lists over 5,500 clones; under 85% were seen once. Time point indicated: cycle 4 day 1 (C4D1), after about 6 weeks of nivolumab. Each of the patients experienced relapse following autologous stem cell transplantation, and their brentuximab vedotin exposure differed. From thawed PBMCs, CD8+ T cells were isolated by magnetic negative selection. Specimen: CD8+ T cells from blood, collected before the fourth cycle of nivolumab. These receptors all come from a human donor with classical Hodgkin lymphoma.

The rearrangement links TRBV9 to TRBJ1-1; 7 bases are a match to TRBD1. Germline trimming cut 0 bases from V and 0 bases from J; bases unmatched to any gene: 2. Germline CDR1 reads SGDLS; CDR2 reads YYNGEE. This CDR3 has 15 residues. The CDR3 DNA sequence: TGTGCCAGCAGCGTAGGGGGACAGATGAACACTGAAGCTTTCTTT. It codes for CASSVGGQMNTEAFF.

The chain is built from TRBV10-3 and TRBJ2-7; a possible D gene is TRBD2 (6 bases). CDR1 ENHRY and CDR2 SYGVKD come from the germline V gene. The CDR3 runs to 14 residues. The V end was cut by 11 bases, the J end by 2 bases, with 19 bases between. In nucleotides, the CDR3 is TGTGCCTCCTCCGGGACTGATAACGCCTACGAGCAGTACTTC. It specifies CASSGTDNAYEQYF.